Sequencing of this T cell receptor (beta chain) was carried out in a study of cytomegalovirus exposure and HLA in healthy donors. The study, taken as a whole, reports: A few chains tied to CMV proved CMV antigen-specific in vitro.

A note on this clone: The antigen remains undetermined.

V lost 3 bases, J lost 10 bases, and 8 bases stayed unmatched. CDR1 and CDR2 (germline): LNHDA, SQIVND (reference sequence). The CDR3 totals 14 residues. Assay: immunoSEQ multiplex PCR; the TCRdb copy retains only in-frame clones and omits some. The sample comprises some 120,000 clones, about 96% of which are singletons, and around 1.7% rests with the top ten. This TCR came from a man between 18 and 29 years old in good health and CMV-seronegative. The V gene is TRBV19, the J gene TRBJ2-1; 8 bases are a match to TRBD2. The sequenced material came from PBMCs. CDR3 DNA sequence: TGTGCCAGTAGTATTGGGAGCGGGAGTCGGGAGCAGTTCTTC. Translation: CASSIGSGSREQFF.